Shown below are 5 T cell receptor beta chains from a single sample sequenced in a study of blood T cell repertoires in COVID-19. TCRdb's table, derived via immunoSEQ multiplex PCR, lists solely in-frame clones and lacks some. The sample lists more than 35,000 clones, 89% occurring once. The specimen was peripheral blood. Receptors originate from a human donor in a cohort sampled during active COVID-19.

About this clone: The germline gene is not matched at one end of the junction; a read error may be the cause. At the DNA level, this CDR3 is encoded by other sequences in the same sample as well. The genes are TRBV4-1 and TRBJ1-2, with TRBD1 as a possible D gene (6 bases). Germline CDR1 is MGHRA and CDR2 is YSYEKL. The CDR3 is 13 residues long. CDR3 DNA: TGCGCCAGCAGCTACAGGACAGACTACGGCTACACCTTC. Translation gives CASSYRTDYGYTF.

The rearrangement uses TRBV5-4 and TRBJ2-7; 9 nucleotides match TRBD2. The CDR3 extends over 16 amino acids. Germline lookup yields CDR1 SGHNT and CDR2 YYREEE (reference sequence). V lost 0 bases to trimming and J lost 4 bases; unmatched junction nucleotides: 8. CDR3: CASSLAFGGGGYEQYF. The CDR3 coding sequence is TGTGCCAGCAGCTTGGCCTTTGGCGGGGGGGGGTACGAGCAGTACTTC.

V usage is TRBV5-1 and J usage is TRBJ2-3; the match to TRBD1 covers 9 bases. The CDR3 is 17 residues long. Germline V gene lookup returns CDR1 SGHRS and CDR2 YFSETQ. V lost 1 base, J lost 1 base, and 7 bases stayed unmatched. For the CDR3, the DNA is TGCGCCAGCAGCTTGAGAGGGACAGGGTTTCGCACAGATACGCAGTATTTT. It yields the protein CASSLRGTGFRTDTQYF.

V and J are TRBV5-1 and TRBJ1-5; TRBD1 is a possible D gene (5 bases). The V end was cut by 0 bases, the J end by 4 bases, with 11 bases between. The CDR3 has 15 amino acids. CDR1 is SGHRS, CDR2 YFSETQ, per germline. The CDR3 protein is CASSLDSGGNQPQHF. The CDR3 bases are TGCGCCAGCAGCTTGGACTCGGGGGGGAATCAGCCCCAGCATTTT. The variable domain in full, completed from reference TRBV5-1 and TRBJ1-5, reads KAGVTQTPRYLIKTRGQQVTLSCSPISGHRSVSWYQQTPGQGLQFLFEYFSETQRNKGNFPGRFSGRQFSNSRSEMNVSTLELGDSALYLCASSLDSGGNQPQHFGDGTRLSIL.

The chain recombines TRBV21-1 with TRBJ2-3; TRBD1, the D gene given by the table, was not confirmed from the DNA. TRBV21-1 is recorded as a pseudogene. CDR3 length: 16 amino acids. CDR3 sequence: CASSLYGLEATDTQYF. In DNA, the CDR3 is TGTGCCAGCAGCCTTTATGGGCTTGAAGCCACAGATACGCAGTATTTT.